Below are 29 T cell receptor beta chains sequenced from a single sample in a study of cytomegalovirus exposure and HLA in healthy donors. The PCR used 60 Vbeta and 13 Jbeta primers. Generated by immunoSEQ multiplex PCR, the TCRdb table keeps only in-frame clones and is missing some. This repertoire shows 150,000 to 200,000 clones, about 83% found once; its top ten account for approximately 2.6%. The specimen was PBMCs. These receptors came from a female donor in good health and CMV-seronegative.

The chain joins TRBV18 to TRBJ1-1; no clear D gene. CDR3 length: 15 amino acids. CDR1 and CDR2 from the germline V gene are KGHSH and LQKENI. V shed 0 bases and J shed 1 base, with 9 bases lying between them. CDR3 protein: CASSPPVGRNTEAFF. DNA for the CDR3: TGTGCCAGCTCACCACCTGTGGGCAGGAACACTGAAGCTTTCTTT.

The rearrangement links TRBV6-5 to TRBJ2-7; TRBD1 matches 10 bases. CDR1 and CDR2 from the germline V gene are MNHEY and SVGAGI. This CDR3 has 13 amino acids. Trimming removed 10 bases from V and 3 bases from J; junction bases left unmatched: 6. This chain's CDR3 is CATTGDRGYEQYF. CDR3 in DNA: TGTGCCACTACGGGGGACAGGGGCTACGAGCAGTACTTC.

The chain combines TRBV28 with TRBJ1-4; unclear D gene. Germline CDR1 MDHEN, CDR2 SYDVKM. Trimming cost V 5 bases and J 2 bases, with 6 bases left between them. The CDR3 spans 13 residues. The CDR3 DNA follows: TGTGCCAGCAGTCGGAGGACTAATGAAAAACTGTTTTTT. Translated: CASSRRTNEKLFF.

The chain has TRBV9 and TRBJ2-7, with D possibly being TRBD2 (6 bases). Germline V CDR1 and CDR2: SGDLS, YYNGEE. V lost 1 base and J lost 2, with 13 bases in between. This CDR3 has 15 amino acids. CDR3: CASSVSRDSTYEQYF. CDR3 nucleotides: TGTGCCAGCAGCGTATCCCGGGACTCAACCTACGAGCAGTACTTC.

CDR3 amino acids: CASSLVGPETGLEQYF. The CDR3 bases are TGCGCCAGCAGCTTGGTCGGTCCCGAGACAGGGCTTGAGCAGTACTTC. This sequence joins TRBV5-1 and TRBJ2-5, with 7 bases matching TRBD1. The V and J ends lost 0 bases and 11 bases, in that order; junction bases with no gene match: 16. Per the germline V gene, CDR1 is SGHRS and CDR2 is YFSETQ. The CDR3 has 16 residues.

This chain joins TRBV30 and TRBJ2-1, with TRBD1 matching 9 bases. CDR1 GTSNPN and CDR2 SVGIG come from the germline V gene (reference sequence). CDR3 length equals 13 residues. Trimming cost V 4 bases and J 4 bases; bases outside gene matches: 2. For the CDR3, the DNA is TGTGCCTGGACGGGACAGGGATACAATGAGCAGTTCTTC. Its protein product is CAWTGQGYNEQFF.

The table lists this clone with a count of one. This chain uses TRBV4-1 with TRBJ2-2; perhaps TRBD1 as D (5 bases). The CDR3 is 15 amino acids. Per the germline V gene, CDR1 is MGHRA and CDR2 is YSYEKL. The V gene lost 4 bases and the J gene lost 0 bases, with 9 bases spanning the gap. The CDR3 DNA is TGCGCCAGCAGCCTGGCAGGGACGAACACCGGGGAGCTGTTTTTT. This codes for CASSLAGTNTGELFF.

The chain links TRBV5-1 to TRBJ2-7; weak D call: TRBD1 (6 bases). This CDR3 has 17 residues. Germline loops: CDR1 SGHRS, CDR2 YFSETQ. V was cut by 4 bases and J by 0 bases, with 20 bases left in between. The CDR3: CASSPLPTGLSSYEQYF. DNA for the CDR3: TGCGCCAGCAGCCCACTCCCTACAGGGCTAAGCTCCTACGAGCAGTACTTC.

The chain is built from TRBV6-5 and TRBJ2-7; no firm D call. The ends were cut back, 0 bases at V and 0 bases at J, with 12 bases in the middle. The CDR3 runs to 16 residues. The V gene's germline CDR1 is MNHEY and CDR2 SVGAGI. The CDR3, as DNA: TGTGCCAGCAGTTACTCGCTAGGAGAAAGCTCCTACGAGCAGTACTTC. Its translation: CASSYSLGESSYEQYF.

This sequence joins TRBV18 and TRBJ1-1, with no clear D. The CDR3 consists of 14 residues. V lost 0 bases and J 5 bases, leaving 10 bases between the germline ends. The germline gives CDR1 KGHSH, CDR2 LQKENI. CDR3 nucleotides: TGTGCCAGCTCACCACCGCGGAGAGCGACTGAAGCTTTCTTT. It specifies CASSPPRRATEAFF. The variable domain in full, completed from reference TRBV18 and TRBJ1-1, reads NAGVMQNPRHLVRRRGQEARLRCSPMKGHSHVYWYRQLPEEGLKFMVYLQKENIIDESGMPKERFSAEFPKEGPSILRIQQVVRGDSAAYFCASSPPRRATEAFFGQGTRLTVV.

The rearrangement joins TRBV5-1 to TRBJ1-3; TRBD1 matches at 9 bases. The CDR3 extends over 14 amino acids. The junction had 3 bases not matched to a gene; V was cut back by 4 bases and J by 4 bases. Germline lookup yields CDR1 SGHRS and CDR2 YFSETQ. CDR3 sequence: CASSRDRAGNTIYF. The CDR3 DNA reads TGCGCCAGCAGCAGGGACAGGGCCGGAAACACCATATATTTT.

The J gene is TRBJ1-5, the V gene TRBV2; a weak D match, TRBD1 (6 bases). Germline CDR1 and CDR2: SNHLY and FYNNEI. The CDR3 is 15 amino acids. V lost 1 base and J 2 bases, leaving 9 bases between the germline ends. For the CDR3, the DNA is TGTGCCAGCAGTGAAGAGTGGACAGGCAATCAGCCCCAGCATTTT. Amino acid sequence: CASSEEWTGNQPQHF.

This sequence joins TRBV6-5 and TRBJ1-1; 9 bases fit TRBD1. This CDR3 region has 12 residues. The V gene's germline CDR1 is MNHEY and CDR2 SVGAGI. V was pared by 6 bases and J by 8 bases, with 4 bases of the junction left unmatched. In DNA form, the CDR3 reads TGTGCCAGCAGCCTTGACAGGGGGGAAGCTTTCTTT. Translation: CASSLDRGEAFF.

The chain couples TRBV28 to TRBJ1-4; tentatively, D is TRBD1 (5 bases). Germline V gene lookup returns CDR1 MDHEN and CDR2 SYDVKM. V was clipped by 2 bases and J by 7 bases, with 11 bases between them. The CDR3 runs to 14 residues. The CDR3 region has the DNA TGTGCCAGCAGTTTAAGGGGAGGATTTGAAAAACTGTTTTTT. Amino acid sequence: CASSLRGGFEKLFF.

The chain joins TRBV28 to TRBJ2-1; D ambiguous. Trimming removed 1 base from V and 4 bases from J, with 5 bases in between. Germline V gives CDR1 MDHEN, CDR2 SYDVKM. CDR3 length: 13 residues. The CDR3 loop reads CASSLLLYNEQFF. The CDR3 DNA is TGTGCCAGCAGTTTATTATTATACAATGAGCAGTTCTTC. Full variable domain (missing parts from reference TRBV28 and TRBJ2-1): DVKVTQSSRYLVKRTGEKVFLECVQDMDHENMFWYRQDPGLGLRLIYFSYDVKMKEKGDIPEGYSVSREKKERFSLILESASTNQTSMYLCASSLLLYNEQFFGPGTRLTVL.

This clone was observed a handful of times. CDR3 DNA sequence: TGTGCCAGCAGCGTAGGGGGGGGCGGGAACTATGGCTACACCTTC. Translation: CASSVGGGGNYGYTF. The chain links TRBV9 to TRBJ1-2, with a weak D call TRBD1 (6 bases). Germline V gene lookup returns CDR1 SGDLS and CDR2 YYNGEE. Trimming took off 0 bases at V and 2 bases at J, with 11 bases between the two ends. There are 15 residues in the CDR3.

The V call is TRBV6-5, the J call TRBJ2-3, with D perhaps matching TRBD1 (5 bases). CDR1 MNHEY and CDR2 SVGAGI come from the germline V gene. V lost 5 bases and J 6 bases, leaving 12 bases between the germline ends. The CDR3 totals 13 residues. Written as DNA, the CDR3 is TGTGCCAGCAGTCAGGGTCTTGGGGATACGCAGTATTTT. It encodes CASSQGLGDTQYF.

Only a few counts were recorded for this clone. The chain couples TRBV19 to TRBJ1-5; TRBD1 matches at 7 bases. The germline V gene has CDR1 LNHDA and CDR2 SQIVND (reference sequence). The CDR3 loop spans 18 amino acids. The J segment lost 1 base and the V segment lost 3 bases, leaving 12 bases of the junction unmatched. In nucleotides, the CDR3 is TGTGCCAGTAGTATTTCTTCCGGGACAGTGGTGAGCAATCAGCCCCAGCATTTT. It yields the protein CASSISSGTVVSNQPQHF.

This chain joins TRBV15 and TRBJ2-2; 8 positions agree with TRBD2. From germline, CDR1 is LNHNV and CDR2 YYDKDF (reference sequence). V gave up 0 bases and J gave up 3 bases; unmatched junction bases: 6. This CDR3 has 17 residues. CDR3 in DNA: TGTGCCACCAGCAGAGATCCAACTAGCGGTTACACCGGGGAGCTGTTTTTT. Translating gives CATSRDPTSGYTGELFF.

The chain has TRBV5-6 and TRBJ2-7; 9 positions match TRBD1. This CDR3 contains 13 residues. The ends lost 3 bases at V and 5 bases at J; junction bases unmatched: 3. CDR1 and CDR2 from the germline V gene are SGHDT and YYEEEE. The CDR3 region has the DNA TGTGCCAGCAGCTGGACAGGGGCGAACGAGCAGTACTTC. Translated: CASSWTGANEQYF.

The rearrangement joins TRBV10-3 to TRBJ2-3; a weak D match, TRBD2 (6 bases). From germline, CDR1 is ENHRY and CDR2 SYGVKD. The V end lost 7 bases, the J end lost 0 bases, and 17 bases lay between the germline ends. CDR3 size: 16 residues. The CDR3 nucleotides are TGTGCCATCACCGGTAACTCGGGACTCAGCACAGATACGCAGTATTTT. Protein product: CAITGNSGLSTDTQYF.

The chain employs TRBV19 and TRBJ1-5; no firm D call. Trimming left V 3 bases short and J 0 bases short, with 12 bases between. The CDR3 extends over 16 amino acids. In germline, CDR1 is LNHDA, CDR2 SQIVND (reference sequence). The CDR3 DNA follows: TGTGCCAGTAGTATCTCCGAACAGACTAGCAATCAGCCCCAGCATTTT. Its translation is CASSISEQTSNQPQHF.

This chain connects TRBV7-3 to TRBJ1-1; D possibly corresponds to TRBD1 (6 bases). Trimming left V 5 bases short and J 2 bases short, with 12 bases between. Germline V CDR1 and CDR2: SGHTA, FQGTGA. CDR3 length equals 14 residues. The DNA of the CDR3 is TGTGCCAGCAGCACAGGGATCCGAAACACTGAAGCTTTCTTT. Protein sequence: CASSTGIRNTEAFF.

The CDR3 DNA reads TGTGCCAGCAGTTACACCACAGGGAACTACGAGCAGTACTTC. It is translated as CASSYTTGNYEQYF. This sequence joins TRBV6-5 and TRBJ2-7; D possibly corresponds to TRBD1 (6 bases). This CDR3 has 14 amino acids. Trimming pared 2 bases from V and 3 bases from J, leaving 11 bases between. The germline V gene encodes CDR1 MNHEY and CDR2 SVGAGI.

Comments on this clone: This sample also contains other DNA sequences that code for the same CDR3. V is TRBV5-4 and J is TRBJ2-7; D may be TRBD1 (5 bases). The CDR3 runs 14 residues. V was cut by 0 bases and J by 1 base, with 8 bases left in between. Germline V gene lookup returns CDR1 SGHNT and CDR2 YYREEE (reference sequence). The CDR3 nucleotides are TGTGCCAGCAGCTTGGAAGGACAATCCTACGAGCAGTACTTC. It encodes CASSLEGQSYEQYF.

The DNA of the CDR3 is TGTGCCAGCAGCGGAAAGGGACAGGCCCCTAACTATGGCTACACCTTC. Translating it yields CASSGKGQAPNYGYTF. The V gene is TRBV5-6, the J gene TRBJ1-2; 8 bases fit TRBD1. V shed 4 bases and J 0 bases; nucleotides not matched to a gene: 8. CDR3 size: 16 residues. Germline CDR1 SGHDT, CDR2 YYEEEE. The whole variable domain, remainder taken from reference TRBV5-6 and TRBJ1-2, is DAGVTQSPTHLIKTRGQQVTLRCSPKSGHDTVSWYQQALGQGPQFIFQYYEEEERQRGNFPDRFSGHQFPNYSSELNVNALLLGDSALYLCASSGKGQAPNYGYTFGSGTRLTVV.

The CDR3, as DNA: TGTGCCAGCAGCTTATCTAGCGGGGGGACCTACGAGCAGTACTTC. It encodes CASSLSSGGTYEQYF. The chain recombines TRBV5-4 with TRBJ2-7; TRBD2 aligns across 11 bases. The germline V gene has CDR1 SGHNT and CDR2 YYREEE (reference sequence). Losses at the gene ends were 2 bases for V and 2 bases for J; bases not matched to a gene: 3. The CDR3 loop spans 15 amino acids. The entire variable domain, with the rest obtained from reference TRBV5-4 and TRBJ2-7, is as follows: ETGVTQSPTHLIKTRGQQVTLRCSSQSGHNTVSWYQQALGQGPQFIFQYYREEENGRGNFPPRFSGLQFPNYSSELNVNALELDDSALYLCASSLSSGGTYEQYFGPGTRLTVT.

Only a few counts were recorded for this clone. The chain links TRBV20-1 to TRBJ2-7; D not certain. Deletions cut 6 bases from V and 5 bases from J, with 11 bases between. Per the germline V gene, CDR1 is DFQATT and CDR2 is SNEGSKA (reference sequence). The length of the CDR3 is 11 residues. CDR3 residues: CSATLLDEQYF. The CDR3 DNA follows: TGCAGTGCCACACTACTGGACGAGCAGTACTTC.

The chain recombines TRBV6-5 with TRBJ2-1, with 12 bases identical to TRBD2. With 6 bases clipped from V and 4 bases from J, the junction kept 4 bases outside the gene matches. The CDR3 covers 15 residues. Germline-derived CDR1 and CDR2 are MNHEY and SVGAGI. The CDR3 protein is CASRRTSGEYNEQFF. The CDR3 region has the DNA TGTGCCAGCAGACGGACTAGCGGGGAATACAATGAGCAGTTCTTC.